One and the same sample provided the 12 T cell receptor beta chains below, sequenced in a study of T cell repertoires in cytomegalovirus infection. The antigens of these receptors remain unknown. Using its own MiXCR run on the reads, TCRdb lists one record per CDR3 protein. The sample has roughly 990,000 distinct CDR3 sequences; less than 40% are singletons. Sequenced here: cultured CD8+ T cells from PBMCs, sampled from culture after CMV antigen stimulation. Every receptor here comes from a human donor in good health (CMV status not recorded). Some clones in this sample may be carry-over from other donors' samples.

The V gene is TRBV5-6, the J gene TRBJ2-7; no firm D call. Germline V CDR1 and CDR2: SGHDT, YYEEEE. V gave up 4 bases and J gave up 1 base, with 12 bases separating them. This CDR3 contains 14 residues. The CDR3 is CASSGVRISYEQYF. CDR3 bases: TGTGCCAGCAGCGGGGTCAGGATATCCTACGAGCAGTACTTC. Full variable domain (rest looked up from reference TRBV5-6 and TRBJ2-7): DAGVTQSPTHLIKTRGQQVTLRCSPKSGHDTVSWYQQALGQGPQFIFQYYEEEERQRGNFPDRFSGHQFPNYSSELNVNALLLGDSALYLCASSGVRISYEQYFGPGTRLTVT.

The V gene is TRBV4-1, the J gene TRBJ2-3, with D unresolved. CDR1 and CDR2 from the germline V gene are MGHRA and YSYEKL. V lost 1 base, J lost 4 bases, and 9 bases lay in between. CDR3 length equals 14 residues. The CDR3 sequence: CASSQVVLPDTQYF. Here the CDR3 DNA reads TGCGCCAGCAGCCAAGTTGTCCTTCCAGATACGCAGTATTTT.

In this sample, this clonotype turned up many times. The chain uses TRBV7-2 and TRBJ2-1; D is uncertain. The V gene's germline CDR1 is SGHTA and CDR2 FQGNSA. CDR3 length: 12 amino acids. V dropped 0 bases and J dropped 10 bases, with 7 bases sitting between them. CDR3 in amino acids: CASSLAHGEQFF. The DNA of the CDR3 is TGTGCCAGCAGCTTAGCCCACGGGGAGCAGTTCTTC.

This clonotype was picked up many times. This chain uses TRBV6-1 with TRBJ2-7; D might be TRBD1 (5 bases). Trimming took off 8 bases at V and 3 bases at J, with 14 bases between the two ends. Germline V gene lookup returns CDR1 MNHNS and CDR2 SASEGT. CDR3 length: 13 amino acids. The CDR3 bases are TGTGCCAGCGGCCTCAGGGTGGTCTACGAGCAGTACGTC. Translated, it gives CASGLRVVYEQYV.

This clonotype occurred a few times. The chain joins TRBV2 to TRBJ1-2; TRBD1 might be the D (6 bases). This CDR3 comprises 14 residues. Trimming stripped 3 bases from V and 4 bases from J, with 12 bases between. In germline, CDR1 is SNHLY, CDR2 FYNNEI. This CDR3 reads CASSEGATTYGYTF. DNA for the CDR3: TGTGCCAGCAGTGAGGGGGCCACTACCTATGGCTACACCTTC.

This clonotype was seen many times. The rearrangement links TRBV7-8 to TRBJ2-2; TRBD1 is a possible D gene (6 bases). The V and J ends lost 1 base and 8 bases respectively, with 20 bases between them. The length of the CDR3 is 17 residues. CDR1 and CDR2 (germline): SGHVS, FQNEAQ. CDR3 in DNA: TGTGCCAGCAGCTTAGGGCTGCAGGGGCCTTTTTGGGGGGAGCTGTTTTTT. Protein product: CASSLGLQGPFWGELFF.

The chain joins TRBV7-3 to TRBJ2-5; 7 bases agree with TRBD1. The trim removed 5 bases at V and 4 bases at J, leaving 7 bases unmatched. Germline V CDR1 and CDR2: SGHTA, FQGTGA. This CDR3 is 14 amino acids long. The CDR3 nucleotides are TGTGCCAGCAGCGACCGGGACAGCGGAGAGACCCAGTACTTC. It codes for CASSDRDSGETQYF.

V gene TRBV2 combines with J gene TRBJ2-2; TRBD1 matches at 8 bases. The CDR3 is 15 amino acids. The V gene end was trimmed by 7 bases and the J gene end by 6 bases; junction bases not matched to a gene: 10. CDR1 and CDR2 from the germline V gene are SNHLY and FYNNEI. This chain's CDR3 is CASTQPGQGAGELFF. For the CDR3, the DNA is TGTGCCAGCACCCAGCCCGGACAGGGTGCCGGGGAGCTGTTTTTT.

V usage is TRBV4-1 and J usage is TRBJ2-3; D is ambiguous. Per germline, CDR1 MGHRA and CDR2 YSYEKL. V lost 2 bases, J lost 2 bases, and 14 bases lay in between. CDR3 length: 16 amino acids. CDR3 in amino acids: CASSQSSQRPTDTQYF. The CDR3 DNA is TGCGCCAGCAGCCAATCATCCCAGCGACCCACAGATACGCAGTATTTT.

This clonotype was recorded at least ten times. The chain joins TRBV7-8 to TRBJ2-1; D unclear. Germline values: CDR1 SGHVS, CDR2 FQNEAQ. The CDR3 contains 12 residues. Trimming stripped 8 bases from V and 8 bases from J, with 13 bases between. The CDR3 sequence: CASLRVGDEQFF. The DNA of the CDR3 is TGTGCCAGCCTAAGGGTAGGCGATGAGCAGTTCTTC.

The V gene is TRBV5-4, the J gene TRBJ2-3; 13 nucleotides line up with TRBD2. Germline V gene lookup returns CDR1 SGHNT and CDR2 YYREEE (reference sequence). This CDR3 region has 19 residues. The trim removed 2 bases at V and 4 bases at J, leaving 13 bases unmatched. The CDR3, as DNA: TGTGCCAGCAGCTTTGGACTAGCGGGAGTAGTTGACGCCGCAGATACGCAGTATTTT. Translation gives CASSFGLAGVVDAADTQYF. The variable domain in full, completed from reference TRBV5-4 and TRBJ2-3, reads ETGVTQSPTHLIKTRGQQVTLRCSSQSGHNTVSWYQQALGQGPQFIFQYYREEENGRGNFPPRFSGLQFPNYSSELNVNALELDDSALYLCASSFGLAGVVDAADTQYFGPGTRLTVL.

In nucleotides, the CDR3 is TGTGCCAGCAGTTACAAAGGGGCGCAGAACATTCAGTACTTC. Residues: CASSYKGAQNIQYF. The chain joins TRBV6-5 to TRBJ2-4; D is possibly TRBD1 (5 bases). V shed 2 bases and J shed 7 bases, with 12 bases lying between them. The CDR3 contains 14 residues. In germline, CDR1 is MNHEY, CDR2 SVGAGI.